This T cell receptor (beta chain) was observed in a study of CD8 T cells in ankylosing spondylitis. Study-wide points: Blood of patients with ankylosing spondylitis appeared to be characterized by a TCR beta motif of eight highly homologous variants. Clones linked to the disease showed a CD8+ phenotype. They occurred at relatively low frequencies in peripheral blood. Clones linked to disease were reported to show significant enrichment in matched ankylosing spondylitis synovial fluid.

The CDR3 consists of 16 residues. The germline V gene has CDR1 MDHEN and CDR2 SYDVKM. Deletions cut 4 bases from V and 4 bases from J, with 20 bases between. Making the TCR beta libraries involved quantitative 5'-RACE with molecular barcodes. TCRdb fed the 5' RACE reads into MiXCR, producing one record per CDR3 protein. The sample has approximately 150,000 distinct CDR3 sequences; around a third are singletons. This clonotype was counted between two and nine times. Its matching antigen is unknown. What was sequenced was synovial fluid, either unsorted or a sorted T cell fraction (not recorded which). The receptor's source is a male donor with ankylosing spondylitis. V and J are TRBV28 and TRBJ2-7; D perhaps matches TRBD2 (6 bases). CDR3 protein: CASSSPGVPVPYEQYF. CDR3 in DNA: TGTGCCAGCAGTTCCCCGGGGGTCCCGGTCCCTTACGAGCAGTACTTC. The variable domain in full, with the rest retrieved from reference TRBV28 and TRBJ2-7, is DVKVTQSSRYLVKRTGEKVFLECVQDMDHENMFWYRQDPGLGLRLIYFSYDVKMKEKGDIPEGYSVSREKKERFSLILESASTNQTSMYLCASSSPGVPVPYEQYFGPGTRLTVT.